These T cell receptor beta chains were read from a single sample in a study of cytomegalovirus exposure and HLA in healthy donors. Some clones are missing from TCRdb's copy, which holds only in-frame ones; the method was immunoSEQ multiplex PCR. Seen in this sample are 74,000 or so clones; the ten most common clones hold approximately 1.5%. Input material: PBMCs. These receptors originate from a woman aged 55-70 years in good health and CMV-seronegative. The CDR3 runs from the conserved cysteine through the conserved F or W.

v_call	j_call	cdr3_aa
TRBV9	TRBJ2-1	CASSAGGAGHNEQFF
TRBV15	TRBJ1-5	CATTPGKYDSNQPQHF
TRBV4-2	.	CASSQVGLAPDYEQYF
TRBV4-1	TRBJ1-2	CASSQDSGGRGYTF
TRBV7-2	TRBJ2-1	CASSLGGSSGGAEQFF
TRBV9	TRBJ2-1	CASSVQLAEYNEQFF
TRBV20-1	TRBJ1-2	CSAQDYGYTF
TRBV28	TRBJ1-1	CASSTQGSSFF
TRBV27	TRBJ2-5	CASSLGGGPETQYF
TRBV4-3	TRBJ2-1	CASSPSRDRGLAGHFF
TRBV7-9	TRBJ1-2	CASSLGRSGGGYTF
TRBV7-8	.	CATESGLAGKNEQYF
TRBV6-1	TRBJ2-1	CASIYGGSPYNEQFF
TRBV30	TRBJ2-7	CAWSVASGSYEQYF
TRBV29-1	TRBJ2-1	CSVARQASYNEQFF
TRBV29-1	TRBJ2-5	CSVTKTVTQETQYF
TRBV6-5	TRBJ1-5	CASSGTFDQPQHF
TRBV5-4	TRBJ2-7	CASSLSLAGGYEQYF
TRBV5-1	TRBJ1-1	CASSLPISKQGTTEAFF
TRBV28	TRBJ2-2	CASRQDTGELFF
TRBV18	TRBJ2-7	CASSSTQGYEQYF
TRBV10-3	TRBJ1-1	CAITYGGLNTEAFF
TRBV7-9	TRBJ2-1	CASSPPGLAGSNEQFF
TRBV5-1	TRBJ2-1	CASSLPPSGSFGEQFF
TRBV14	TRBJ1-3	CASSQEVGSRRLAGGNTIYF
TRBV20-1	TRBJ1-6	CSASLLEPLHF
TRBV29-1	TRBJ2-7	CSVGLAGIEQYF
TRBV19	TRBJ1-2	CASSILGPGQGRGYTF
TRBV28	TRBJ2-7	CASSFLAKSYEQYF
TRBV28	TRBJ1-4	CASSQQGNEKLFF
TRBV6-5	TRBJ2-7	CASRYSGTSGYEQYF
TRBV2	TRBJ1-1	CATTGEETEAFF
TRBV5-1	TRBJ2-7	CASRRGRGLDYEQYF
TRBV28	TRBJ1-5	CASKQLNQPQHF
TRBV7-8	TRBJ2-5	CASSLDGRLRGETQYF
TRBV4-1	TRBJ1-4	CASSQGSGGDEKLFF
TRBV7-2	TRBJ2-7	CASSMDGTYEQYF
TRBV5-4	TRBJ2-5	CASKTSGPAETQYF
TRBV4-3	TRBJ1-4	CASSPLGSGDNEKLFF
TRBV6-5	TRBJ1-6	CASSYSALNNSPLHF
TRBV10-2	TRBJ1-2	CASSEDPSDYGYTF
TRBV6-1	TRBJ1-5	CASSEGWVSNQPQHF
TRBV7-2	TRBJ1-4	CASSLRTGGATNEKLFF
TRBV19	TRBJ2-5	CASSFTGDVETQYF
TRBV28	TRBJ1-5	CASSSPHRVDQPQHF
TRBV11-2	TRBJ1-2	CASSPGTDFNYGYTF